This TCR beta chain is drawn from a study of cytomegalovirus exposure and HLA in healthy donors. On the study more broadly: The same platform as the roughly 700 first-cohort repertoires was used for the 95 to 150 validation repertoires, a later analysis reported.

The donors belonged to the roughly 110-subject validation cohort, separate from the approximately 700-subject first cohort. The V and J ends lost 3 bases and 3 bases respectively, with 12 bases between them. The V gene's germline CDR1 is SGHDT and CDR2 YYEEEE. The CDR3 length is 15 residues. Only in-frame clones appear in the TCRdb table, and some are missing; sequencing was by immunoSEQ multiplex PCR. This table holds approximately 240,000 clones, 75% to 95% found once. This clone was detected only once. Its antigen is not identified. Overall study results and limits: Researchers reported that a few CMV-associated chains were confirmed in vitro as CMV antigen-specific. TCR clusters originating in the first cohort tended to co-occur in the 110 or so validation repertoires, according to a later analysis.

The receptor was derived from a woman aged 18-30 years in good health and CMV-seronegative. The rearrangement links TRBV5-6 to TRBJ1-4; D is undetermined. The material sequenced was PBMCs. Written as DNA, the CDR3 is TGTGCCAGCAGCTCCATACCTATTCCTAATGAAAAACTGTTTTTT. This encodes CASSSIPIPNEKLFF.